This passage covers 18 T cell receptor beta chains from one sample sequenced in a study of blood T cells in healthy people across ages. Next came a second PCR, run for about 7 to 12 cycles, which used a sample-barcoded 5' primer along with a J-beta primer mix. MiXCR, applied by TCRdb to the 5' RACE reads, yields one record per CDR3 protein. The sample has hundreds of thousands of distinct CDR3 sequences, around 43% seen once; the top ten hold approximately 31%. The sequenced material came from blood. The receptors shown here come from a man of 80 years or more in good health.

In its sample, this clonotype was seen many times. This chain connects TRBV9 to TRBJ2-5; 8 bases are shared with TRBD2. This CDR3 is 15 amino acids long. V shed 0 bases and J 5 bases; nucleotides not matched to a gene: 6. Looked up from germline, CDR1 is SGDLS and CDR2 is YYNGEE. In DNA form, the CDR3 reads TGTGCCAGCAGCGTAGATTCGGGAGGGGGTGAGACCCAGTACTTC. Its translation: CASSVDSGGGETQYF.

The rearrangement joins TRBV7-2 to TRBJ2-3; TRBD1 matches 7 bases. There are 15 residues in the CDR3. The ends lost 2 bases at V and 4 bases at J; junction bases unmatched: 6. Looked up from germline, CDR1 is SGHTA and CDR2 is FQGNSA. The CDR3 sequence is CASSLTGVRADTQYF. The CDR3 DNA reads TGTGCCAGCAGCTTAACAGGGGTGAGGGCAGATACGCAGTATTTT.

CDR3 DNA: TGTGCCAGCAGTGTCCCGGACAGTAACACTGAAGCTTTCTTT. It encodes CASSVPDSNTEAFF. The J gene is TRBJ1-1, the V gene TRBV28; tentatively, D is TRBD1 (6 bases). From germline, CDR1 is MDHEN and CDR2 SYDVKM. The CDR3 is made up of 14 amino acids. The ends were cut back, 5 bases at V and 2 bases at J, with 12 bases in the middle.

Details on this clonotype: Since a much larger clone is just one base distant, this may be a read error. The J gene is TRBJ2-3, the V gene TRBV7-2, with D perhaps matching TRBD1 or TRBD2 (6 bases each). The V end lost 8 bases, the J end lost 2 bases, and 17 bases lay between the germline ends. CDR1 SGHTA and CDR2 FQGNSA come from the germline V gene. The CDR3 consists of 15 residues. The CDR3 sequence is CASGPSGGTTDTQYF. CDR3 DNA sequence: TGTGCCAGCGGCCCATCCGGGGGCACCACAGATACGCAGTATTTT.

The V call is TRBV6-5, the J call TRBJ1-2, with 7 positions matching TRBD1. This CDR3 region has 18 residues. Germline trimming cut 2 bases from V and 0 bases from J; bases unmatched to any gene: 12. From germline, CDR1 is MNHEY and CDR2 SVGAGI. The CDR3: CASSYLSDRRSPNYGYTF. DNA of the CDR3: TGTGCCAGCAGTTACCTATCGGACAGGAGAAGCCCTAACTATGGCTACACCTTC.

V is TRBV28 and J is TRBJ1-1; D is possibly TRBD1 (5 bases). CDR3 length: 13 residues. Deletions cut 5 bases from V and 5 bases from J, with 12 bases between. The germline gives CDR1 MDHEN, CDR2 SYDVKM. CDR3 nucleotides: TGTGCCAGCAGTCCTGGAGGGGTAACTGAAGCTTTCTTT. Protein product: CASSPGGVTEAFF. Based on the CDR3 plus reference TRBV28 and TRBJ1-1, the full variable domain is DVKVTQSSRYLVKRTGEKVFLECVQDMDHENMFWYRQDPGLGLRLIYFSYDVKMKEKGDIPEGYSVSREKKERFSLILESASTNQTSMYLCASSPGGVTEAFFGQGTRLTVV.

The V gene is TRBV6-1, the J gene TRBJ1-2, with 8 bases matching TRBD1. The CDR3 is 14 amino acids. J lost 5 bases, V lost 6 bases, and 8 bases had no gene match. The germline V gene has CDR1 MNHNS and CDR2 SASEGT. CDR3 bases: TGTGCCAGCAGCCTACAGGGGGACCTTTATGGCTACACCTTC. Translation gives CASSLQGDLYGYTF.

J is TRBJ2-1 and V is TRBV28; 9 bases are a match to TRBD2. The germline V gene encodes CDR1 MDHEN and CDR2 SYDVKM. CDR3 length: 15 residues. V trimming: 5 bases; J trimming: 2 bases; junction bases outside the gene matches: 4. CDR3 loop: CASSVIAGAYNEQFF. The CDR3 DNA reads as TGTGCCAGCAGTGTTATAGCGGGAGCCTACAATGAGCAGTTCTTC.

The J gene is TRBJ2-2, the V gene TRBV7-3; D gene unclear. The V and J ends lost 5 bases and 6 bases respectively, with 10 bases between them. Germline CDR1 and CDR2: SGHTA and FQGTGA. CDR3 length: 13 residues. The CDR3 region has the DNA TGTGCCAGCAGCGTAATAGGGCCCGGGGAGCTGTTTTTT. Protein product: CASSVIGPGELFF.

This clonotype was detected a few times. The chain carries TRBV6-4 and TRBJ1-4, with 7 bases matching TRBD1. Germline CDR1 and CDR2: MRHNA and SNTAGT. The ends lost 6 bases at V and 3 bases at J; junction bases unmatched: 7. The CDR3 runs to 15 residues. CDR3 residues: CASRPLGQSNEKLFF. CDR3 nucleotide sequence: TGTGCCAGCAGACCCCTGGGACAGTCTAATGAAAAACTGTTTTTT.

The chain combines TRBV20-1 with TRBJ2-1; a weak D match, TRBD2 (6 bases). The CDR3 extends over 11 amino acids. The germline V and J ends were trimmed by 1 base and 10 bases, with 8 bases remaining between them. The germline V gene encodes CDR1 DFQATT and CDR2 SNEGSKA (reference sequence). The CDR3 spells CSARGGIEQFF. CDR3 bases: TGCAGTGCTAGAGGCGGGATAGAGCAGTTCTTC.

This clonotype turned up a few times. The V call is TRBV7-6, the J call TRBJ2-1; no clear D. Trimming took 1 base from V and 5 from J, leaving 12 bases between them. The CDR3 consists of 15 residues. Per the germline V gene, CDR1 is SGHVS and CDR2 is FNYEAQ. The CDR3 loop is CASSLGIGQNNEQFF. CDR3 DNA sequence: TGTGCCAGCAGCTTAGGAATCGGGCAGAACAATGAGCAGTTCTTC.

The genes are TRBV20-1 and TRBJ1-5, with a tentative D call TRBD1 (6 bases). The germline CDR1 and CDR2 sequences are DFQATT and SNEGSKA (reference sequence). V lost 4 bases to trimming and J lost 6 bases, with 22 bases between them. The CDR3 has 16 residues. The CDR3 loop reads CSATRRQALGGQPQHF. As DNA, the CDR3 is TGCAGTGCTACTCGTCGACAGGCCCTGGGTGGTCAGCCCCAGCATTTT.

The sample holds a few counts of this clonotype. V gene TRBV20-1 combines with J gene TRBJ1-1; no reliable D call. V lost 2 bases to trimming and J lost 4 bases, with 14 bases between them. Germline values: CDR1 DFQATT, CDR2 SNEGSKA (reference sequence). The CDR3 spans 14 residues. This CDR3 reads CSARRSGGPTEAFF. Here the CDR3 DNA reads TGCAGTGCTAGAAGGTCGGGCGGGCCCACTGAAGCTTTCTTT.

For the CDR3, the DNA is TGTGCCAGCAGCCCCCGCGACAGGAGGTCCTACAATGAGCAGTTCTTC. Its translation: CASSPRDRRSYNEQFF. This sequence joins TRBV7-6 and TRBJ2-1; a possible D gene is TRBD1 (6 bases). V dropped 5 bases and J dropped 1 base, with 15 bases sitting between them. The germline gives CDR1 SGHVS, CDR2 FNYEAQ. The CDR3 loop spans 16 amino acids.

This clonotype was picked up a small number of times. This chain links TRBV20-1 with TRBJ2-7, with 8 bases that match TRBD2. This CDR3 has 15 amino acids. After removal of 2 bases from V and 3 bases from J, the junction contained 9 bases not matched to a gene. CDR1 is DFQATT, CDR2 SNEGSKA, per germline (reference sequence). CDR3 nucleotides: TGCAGTGCTAGACTTCAAGCGGGAGTGGGCTACGAGCAGTACTTC. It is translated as CSARLQAGVGYEQYF.

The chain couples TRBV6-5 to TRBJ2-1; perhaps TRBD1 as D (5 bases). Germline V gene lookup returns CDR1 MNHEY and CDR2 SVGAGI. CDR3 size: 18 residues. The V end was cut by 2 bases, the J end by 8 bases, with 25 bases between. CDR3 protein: CASSYRRSLGAGAYEQFF. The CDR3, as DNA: TGTGCCAGCAGTTACAGGCGGTCGTTAGGGGCAGGAGCTTATGAGCAGTTCTTC.

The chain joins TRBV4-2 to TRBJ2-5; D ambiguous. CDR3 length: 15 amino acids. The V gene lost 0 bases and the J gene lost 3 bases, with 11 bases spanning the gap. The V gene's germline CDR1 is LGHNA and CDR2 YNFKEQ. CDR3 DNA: TGTGCCAGCAGCCAAGATTTGACGCGAGAAGAGACCCAGTACTTC. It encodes CASSQDLTREETQYF.